This TCR beta chain was recorded in a study of blood T cell repertoires in COVID-19. Background on the study: Acute and convalescent COVID-19 samples came from the United States, Italy and Spain. PBMCs, B-cell-depleted T cells, or T cells were the source of the cDNA or gDNA that made up the material.

CDR1 and CDR2 from the germline V gene are LNHDA and SQIVND (reference sequence). The ends were cut back, 3 bases at V and 7 bases at J, with 10 bases in the middle. The CDR3 sequence is 13 residues long. Original methodology: Reference gene primer amplification gave estimated nucleated cell counts. Some clones are missing from TCRdb's copy, which holds only in-frame ones; the method was immunoSEQ multiplex PCR. That table supplies the V and J calls and clone size; D and trimming were determined from the DNA. The table shows around 72,000 clones, with about 91% occurring only once. The sample comprised peripheral blood. V is TRBV19 and J is TRBJ2-1, with D perhaps matching TRBD1 (5 bases). This clonotype originated in a human donor with active COVID-19. The donor label of this sample is uncertain. CDR3 sequence (DNA): TGTGCCAGTAGTATGGGCCCAGGGAATGAGCAGTTCTTC. Protein: CASSMGPGNEQFF.